The sequence of this TCR beta chain was determined in a study of cytomegalovirus exposure and HLA in healthy donors. Study context: As an earlier analysis found, 150 million to 200 million T cells yielded about 120 million unique TCR beta sequences.

PCR used 60 Vbeta primers and 13 Jbeta primers. Produced via immunoSEQ multiplex PCR; TCRdb's table is partial and in-frame only. The table lists over 150,000 clones, around 81% of them singletons. Sequenced material: PBMCs. The clonotype was recovered from a woman in her forties or fifties in good health and CMV-seronegative.

CDR3 amino acids: CASRDNADKLFF. In nucleotides, the CDR3 is TGTGCCAGCAGGGACAATGCTGACAAACTGTTTTTT. J is TRBJ1-4 and V is TRBV2; perhaps TRBD1 as D (5 bases). The CDR3 runs to 12 residues. Germline V gene data show CDR1 as SNHLY and CDR2 as FYNNEI. V shed 6 bases and J shed 11 bases, with 13 bases lying between them.